This is a list of T cell receptor beta chains from one sample in a study of OX40 agonist ivuxolimab in advanced cancers. Assay used: immunoSEQ multiplex PCR; TCRdb lists only in-frame clones, some missing. The sample records tens of thousands of clones, over 90% being singletons. Material: CD4+ or CD8+ T cells sorted from blood, obtained in a trial of the OX40 agonist ivuxolimab. These receptors came from an adult with an advanced solid tumor such as melanoma, head and neck, liver or kidney cancer. The CDR3 runs from the conserved cysteine through the conserved F or W.

j_gene: TRBJ1-1
v_gene: TRBV28
CDR3aa: CASRPSGGTEAFF

j_gene: TRBJ1-1
v_gene: TRBV28
CDR3aa: CASTRPFNTEAFF

j_gene: TRBJ2-7
v_gene: TRBV6-5
CDR3aa: CASSPGQGTYEQYF

j_gene: TRBJ1-3
v_gene: TRBV5-6
CDR3aa: CASSPGGGSNTIYF

j_gene: TRBJ2-1
v_gene: TRBV19
CDR3aa: CASSVTLWGAFLNEQFF

j_gene: TRBJ1-5
v_gene: TRBV28
CDR3aa: CASSLDNQPQHF

j_gene: TRBJ2-1
v_gene: TRBV19
CDR3aa: CASRTTGGYNEQFF

j_gene: TRBJ1-5
v_gene: TRBV28
CDR3aa: CASSLYLGLADSNQPQHF

j_gene: TRBJ1-4
v_gene: TRBV5-6
CDR3aa: CASSLGTGTVSEKLFF

j_gene: TRBJ2-7
v_gene: TRBV9
CDR3aa: CASSVGNIGGSGYEQYF

j_gene: TRBJ2-1
v_gene: TRBV7-8
CDR3aa: CASSLLRGDDLSYNEQFF

j_gene: TRBJ1-4
v_gene: TRBV9
CDR3aa: CASSGGSATNEKLFF

j_gene: TRBJ2-7
v_gene: TRBV11-2
CDR3aa: CASRTISGKQYF

j_gene: TRBJ2-2
v_gene: TRBV2
CDR3aa: CARQGTGELFF

j_gene: TRBJ2-1
v_gene: TRBV15
CDR3aa: CATSRDRSSGSIYNEQFF

j_gene: TRBJ2-1
v_gene: TRBV4-2
CDR3aa: CASSQNSGSSYNEQFF

j_gene: TRBJ2-7
v_gene: TRBV7-2
CDR3aa: CASTGDGVWEQYF

j_gene: TRBJ1-1
v_gene: TRBV30
CDR3aa: CAWSGQRGQGNTEAFF

j_gene: TRBJ2-1
v_gene: TRBV5-6
CDR3aa: CASRGESTWGRPGGDEQFF

j_gene: TRBJ2-7
v_gene: TRBV9
CDR3aa: CASSESPGNSYEQYF

j_gene: TRBJ2-2
v_gene: TRBV28
CDR3aa: CASSLLVPDPNTGELFF

j_gene: TRBJ2-5
v_gene: TRBV15
CDR3aa: CATSRLGAGQQETQYF

j_gene: TRBJ2-7
v_gene: TRBV28
CDR3aa: CASSPGRGSNSYEQYF